The 24 T cell receptor beta chains below were found in one sample sequenced in a study of response to subunit inactivated influenza vaccine. TCRdb ran MiXCR on the RT-PCR reads and lists one entry per CDR3 protein. In the table there are hundreds of thousands of distinct CDR3 sequences, roughly 14% of which are singletons. The specimen was PBMCs from blood, collected 11 to 12 days after vaccination. These receptors originate from a man in his fifties or sixties who received an inactivated influenza vaccine.

The gene calls are TRBV6-5 and TRBJ2-7, with D perhaps TRBD2 (6 bases). Trimming shortened V by 2 bases and J by 1 base, and 15 bases separated the two germline ends. Germline V gene lookup returns CDR1 MNHEY and CDR2 SVGAGI. The CDR3 has 16 amino acids. The CDR3 sequence: CASSYLGGLGSYEQYF. The CDR3 DNA reads as TGTGCCAGCAGTTACCTGGGGGGATTAGGTTCCTACGAGCAGTACTTC.

This chain's CDR3 is CASSRGQGPSYEQYF. The DNA of the CDR3 is TGTGCCAGCAGCAGGGGACAGGGACCCTCCTACGAGCAGTACTTC. This sequence joins TRBV7-2 and TRBJ2-7, with TRBD1 matching over 9 bases. The CDR3 is 15 amino acids. Trimming removed 5 bases from V and 0 bases from J; junction bases left unmatched: 5. Germline assignment: CDR1 SGHTA and CDR2 FQGNSA.

This sequence joins TRBV12-3 or TRBV12-4 and TRBJ2-1, with TRBD2 matching over 10 bases. The CDR3 spans 15 residues. V was clipped by 6 bases and J by 2 bases; unmatched bases: 4. The CDR3 coding sequence is TGTGCCAGCAGGACGGGACTAGCGACCTACAATGAGCAGTTCTTC. Translated: CASRTGLATYNEQFF.

Only a few counts were recorded for this clonotype. The rearrangement links TRBV6-2 or TRBV6-3 to TRBJ2-1; perhaps TRBD1 as D (5 bases). The CDR3 contains 11 residues. V shed 7 bases and J shed 13 bases, with 14 bases lying between them. Germline CDR1 is MNHEY and CDR2 is SVGEGT. CDR3 DNA sequence: TGTGCCAGCATGGTGTCAGGGCTCCAGTTCTTC. Its translation: CASMVSGLQFF.

The sample holds a few counts of this clonotype. The V gene is TRBV7-2, the J gene TRBJ2-7; D gene ambiguous. V was pared by 1 base and J by 4 bases, with 11 bases between. In germline, CDR1 is SGHTA, CDR2 FQGNSA. The CDR3 is 14 residues long. The CDR3 sequence is CASSLGRRMYEQYF. In DNA form, the CDR3 reads TGTGCCAGCAGCTTAGGCCGGCGTATGTACGAGCAGTACTTC.

This clonotype was counted at least ten times. The chain carries TRBV5-6 and TRBJ2-2, with a tentative D call TRBD2 (6 bases). Germline V gene lookup returns CDR1 SGHDT and CDR2 YYEEEE. This CDR3 has 16 amino acids. Trimming took off 1 base at V and 4 bases at J, with 14 bases between the two ends. The DNA for the CDR3 is TGTGCCAGCAGCTTGCGCTCCGGGAGAGTCACCGGGGAGCTGTTTTTT. Translation: CASSLRSGRVTGELFF. The complete variable domain, with remaining parts taken from reference TRBV5-6 and TRBJ2-2, reads DAGVTQSPTHLIKTRGQQVTLRCSPKSGHDTVSWYQQALGQGPQFIFQYYEEEERQRGNFPDRFSGHQFPNYSSELNVNALLLGDSALYLCASSLRSGRVTGELFFGEGSRLTVL.

This clonotype has more than one count but fewer than ten. The V and J genes are TRBV12-3 or TRBV12-4 and TRBJ2-5, with D maybe TRBD2 (6 bases). The V gene lost 6 bases and the J gene lost 1 base, with 12 bases spanning the gap. The CDR3 contains 14 residues. This CDR3 is CASRNGGLQETQYF. The CDR3 DNA is TGTGCCAGCAGAAACGGGGGACTCCAAGAGACCCAGTACTTC.

This clonotype turned up a few times. At one end the junction does not follow the germline gene, possibly because of a read error. The chain combines TRBV7-2 with TRBJ2-2, with TRBD1 matching 10 bases. Germline CDR1 SGHTA, CDR2 FQGNSA. The CDR3 is 14 residues long. The CDR3 DNA reads TGTGCCAGCAGACGGGACAGGGGTACCGGGGAGCTGTTGTTT. It is translated as CASRRDRGTGELLF.

The chain has TRBV15 and TRBJ2-1, with 9 bases aligning to TRBD1. CDR1 LNHNV and CDR2 YYDKDF come from the germline V gene (reference sequence). The CDR3 runs 14 residues. After removal of 3 bases from V and 3 bases from J, the junction contained 0 bases not matched to a gene. CDR3 nucleotides: TGTGCCACCAGCAGGACAGGGGGCTACAATGAGCAGTTCTTC. It codes for CATSRTGGYNEQFF.

This clonotype was seen many times. The rearrangement uses TRBV15 and TRBJ2-7; D is perhaps TRBD1 (5 bases). V lost 1 base and J lost 5, with 6 bases in between. Germline V gene data show CDR1 as LNHNV and CDR2 as YYDKDF (reference sequence). This CDR3 contains 12 residues. CDR3 DNA: TGTGCCACCAGCAGAGTCAGGGACGAGCAGTACTTC. Translated: CATSRVRDEQYF.

The chain employs TRBV5-1 and TRBJ1-5, with D unclear. CDR1 and CDR2 (germline): SGHRS, YFSETQ. CDR3 size: 15 residues. V lost 4 bases to trimming and J lost 7 bases, with 18 bases between them. The CDR3 is CASSPQVGSGQPQHF. The CDR3 nucleotides are TGCGCCAGCAGCCCACAAGTGGGGAGCGGCCAGCCCCAGCATTTT.

In its sample, this clonotype was seen a few times. The chain joins TRBV7-2 to TRBJ1-4; D is unresolved. Germline loops: CDR1 SGHTA, CDR2 FQGNSA. This CDR3 region has 16 residues. Trimming took 3 bases from V and 8 from J, leaving 19 bases between them. CDR3 amino acids: CASSFIGRLGEEKLFF. Written as DNA, the CDR3 is TGTGCCAGCAGCTTCATCGGGCGTCTCGGGGAGGAAAAACTGTTTTTT.

The chain couples TRBV19 to TRBJ1-1; a weak D match, TRBD1 (6 bases). CDR3 length: 16 amino acids. Per germline, CDR1 LNHDA and CDR2 SQIVND (reference sequence). V was cut by 1 base and J by 0 bases, with 12 bases left in between. The DNA of the CDR3 is TGTGCCAGTAGTATAGTGGGACACCTACTGAACACTGAAGCTTTCTTT. Its translation is CASSIVGHLLNTEAFF.

This sequence joins TRBV7-9 and TRBJ2-1, with 11 bases that match TRBD2. The V segment lost 5 bases and the J segment 8 bases; nucleotides outside the gene matches: 11. Germline V gene data show CDR1 as SEHNR and CDR2 as FQNEAQ (reference sequence). CDR3 length: 16 amino acids. The CDR3 here is CASSPLAGGLFDEQFF. DNA of the CDR3: TGTGCCAGCAGCCCCCTAGCGGGAGGTTTGTTCGATGAGCAGTTCTTC.

The chain couples TRBV4-3 to TRBJ2-3, with a weak D call TRBD2 (7 bases). Germline lookup yields CDR1 LGHNA and CDR2 YSLEER. The germline V and J ends were trimmed by 0 bases and 6 bases, with 16 bases remaining between them. The CDR3 has 16 amino acids. CDR3 in DNA: TGCGCCAGCAGCCAAGAATGGACGGGGGGCAGGGATACGCAGTATTTT. Translation gives CASSQEWTGGRDTQYF.

The chain joins TRBV10-3 to TRBJ2-4, with D uncertain. The CDR3 has 16 residues. Germline lookup yields CDR1 ENHRY and CDR2 SYGVKD. V shed 4 bases and J shed 0 bases, with 13 bases lying between them. In DNA form, the CDR3 reads TGTGCCATCAGTGCGAGCACCGGGTTAGCCAAAAACATTCAGTACTTC. Its protein is CAISASTGLAKNIQYF.

Written as DNA, the CDR3 is TGTGCAAGTCGCTTTTCCCCCTTAAGAGAGACCCAGTACTTC. Amino acid sequence: CASRFSPLRETQYF. The V and J genes are TRBV12-2 and TRBJ2-5; no DNA check was done on the table's D call, TRBD1. TRBV12-2 is given as a pseudogene. The length of the CDR3 is 14 residues.

In its sample, this clonotype was seen many times. The rearrangement uses TRBV11-2 and TRBJ2-1; 7 bases are shared with TRBD1. CDR1 SGHAT and CDR2 FQNNGV come from the germline V gene. The CDR3 is made up of 13 amino acids. The ends lost 2 bases at V and 6 bases at J; junction bases unmatched: 1. The CDR3 DNA reads as TGTGCCAGCAGCTTACCAGGGGGCAATGAGCAGTTCTTC. Amino acid sequence: CASSLPGGNEQFF.

This chain connects TRBV28 to TRBJ2-7; tentatively, D is TRBD1 (5 bases). V lost 6 bases to trimming and J lost 5 bases, with 20 bases between them. Germline lookup yields CDR1 MDHEN and CDR2 SYDVKM. The CDR3 runs to 15 residues. CDR3 sequence: CASSLPPTGRDEQYF. Written as DNA, the CDR3 is TGTGCCAGCAGCTTGCCACCTACGGGCAGGGACGAGCAGTACTTC. Based on the CDR3 plus reference TRBV28 and TRBJ2-7, the full variable domain is DVKVTQSSRYLVKRTGEKVFLECVQDMDHENMFWYRQDPGLGLRLIYFSYDVKMKEKGDIPEGYSVSREKKERFSLILESASTNQTSMYLCASSLPPTGRDEQYFGPGTRLTVT.

The sample holds a few counts of this clonotype. The genes are TRBV7-9 and TRBJ1-2, with D tentatively TRBD1 (5 bases). V lost 0 bases and J lost 8, with 13 bases in between. Germline CDR1 SEHNR, CDR2 FQNEAQ (reference sequence). This CDR3 region has 14 residues. Written as DNA, the CDR3 is TGTGCCAGCAGCTTAGCGGGGGGAGTCCCGGGCTACACCTTC. Protein: CASSLAGGVPGYTF.

This clonotype was observed many times. The chain uses TRBV20-1 and TRBJ2-4; 8 positions match TRBD1. The germline gives CDR1 DFQATT, CDR2 SNEGSKA (reference sequence). V lost 2 bases and J lost 5; bases outside the gene matches: 5. CDR3 length: 14 amino acids. CDR3 bases: TGCAGTGCTAGACAGGGGGCTAGCCAAAACATTCAGTACTTC. It encodes CSARQGASQNIQYF.

The chain carries TRBV7-6 and TRBJ2-1, with a weak D call TRBD1 (7 bases). The CDR3 has 15 residues. Germline-derived CDR1 and CDR2 are SGHVS and FNYEAQ. The V gene lost 4 bases and the J gene lost 3 bases, with 13 bases spanning the gap. CDR3 sequence (DNA): TGTGCCAGCAGCTCGGAGGGGGCGAACTACAATGAGCAGTTCTTC. This gives the protein CASSSEGANYNEQFF.

This clonotype was counted ten times or more. The chain uses TRBV5-6 and TRBJ2-5; possibly TRBD2 for D (5 bases). CDR1 SGHDT and CDR2 YYEEEE come from the germline V gene. The CDR3 has 15 residues. V gave up 4 bases and J gave up 5 bases, with 18 bases separating them. CDR3 protein: CASSLRERSVETQYF. CDR3 coding DNA: TGTGCCAGCAGCCTGAGGGAGCGCTCGGTGGAGACCCAGTACTTC.

This clonotype came up a few times. The chain combines TRBV10-3 with TRBJ2-1; TRBD1 aligns across 10 bases. After removal of 10 bases from V and 4 bases from J, the junction contained 10 bases not matched to a gene. Germline V lookup: CDR1 ENHRY, CDR2 SYGVKD. The CDR3 has 15 residues. The CDR3 spells CATLRGTGAYNEQFF. The CDR3 DNA sequence: TGTGCCACCCTTAGGGGGACAGGGGCATACAATGAGCAGTTCTTC.